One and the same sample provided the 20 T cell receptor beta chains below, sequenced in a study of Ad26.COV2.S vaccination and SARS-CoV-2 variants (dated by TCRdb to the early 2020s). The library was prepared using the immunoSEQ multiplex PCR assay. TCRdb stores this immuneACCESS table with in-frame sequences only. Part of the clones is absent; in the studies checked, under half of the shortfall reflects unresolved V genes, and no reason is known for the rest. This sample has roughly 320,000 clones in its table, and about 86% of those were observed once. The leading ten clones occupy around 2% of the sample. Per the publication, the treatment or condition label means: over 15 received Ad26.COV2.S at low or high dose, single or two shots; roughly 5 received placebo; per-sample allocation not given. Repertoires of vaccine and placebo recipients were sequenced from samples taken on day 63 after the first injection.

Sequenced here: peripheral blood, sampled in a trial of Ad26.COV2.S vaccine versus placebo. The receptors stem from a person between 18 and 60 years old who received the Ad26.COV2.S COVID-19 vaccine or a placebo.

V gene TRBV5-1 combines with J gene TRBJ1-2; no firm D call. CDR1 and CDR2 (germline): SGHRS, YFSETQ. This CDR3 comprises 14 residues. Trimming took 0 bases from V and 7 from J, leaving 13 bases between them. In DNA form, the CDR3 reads TGCGCCAGCAGCTTGGCCGATGAGTGGGGTGGCTACACCTTC. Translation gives CASSLADEWGGYTF.

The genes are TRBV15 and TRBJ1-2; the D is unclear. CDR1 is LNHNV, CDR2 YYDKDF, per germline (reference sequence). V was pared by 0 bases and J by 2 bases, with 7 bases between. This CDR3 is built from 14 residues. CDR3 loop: CATSRDWQNYGYTF. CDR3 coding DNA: TGTGCCACCAGCAGAGATTGGCAGAACTATGGCTACACCTTC. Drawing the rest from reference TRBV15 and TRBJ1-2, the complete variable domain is DAMVIQNPRYQVTQFGKPVTLSCSQTLNHNVMYWYQQKSSQAPKLLFHYYDKDFNNEADTPDNFQSRRPNTSFCFLDIRSPGLGDTAMYLCATSRDWQNYGYTFGSGTRLTVV.

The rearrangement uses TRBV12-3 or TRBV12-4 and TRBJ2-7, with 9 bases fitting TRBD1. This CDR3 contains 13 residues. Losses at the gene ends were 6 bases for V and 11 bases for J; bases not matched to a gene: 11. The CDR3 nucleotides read TGTGCCAGCAGCGCCGGGACAGGGAGCAGTGAGTACTTC. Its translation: CASSAGTGSSEYF.

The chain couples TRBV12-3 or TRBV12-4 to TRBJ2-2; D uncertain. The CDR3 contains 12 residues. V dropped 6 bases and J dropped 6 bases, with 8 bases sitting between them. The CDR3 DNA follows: TGTGCCAGCAGCCCCCAATCCGGGGAGCTGTTTTTT. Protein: CASSPQSGELFF.

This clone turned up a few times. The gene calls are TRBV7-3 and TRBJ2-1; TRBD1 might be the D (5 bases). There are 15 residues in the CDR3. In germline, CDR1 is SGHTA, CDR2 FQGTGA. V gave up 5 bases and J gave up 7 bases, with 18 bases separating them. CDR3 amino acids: CASSLPRAGRNEQFF. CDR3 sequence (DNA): TGTGCCAGCAGCCTTCCACGGGCAGGGCGGAATGAGCAGTTCTTC. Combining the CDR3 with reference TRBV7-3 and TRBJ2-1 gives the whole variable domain GAGVSQTPSNKVTEKGKYVELRCDPISGHTALYWYRQSLGQGPEFLIYFQGTGAADDSGLPNDRFFAVRPEGSVSTLKIQRTERGDSAVYLCASSLPRAGRNEQFFGPGTRLTVL.

The CDR3 loop is CASSLGDAASTDTQYF. The CDR3 DNA sequence: TGTGCCAGCAGCTTAGGCGACGCAGCTAGCACAGATACGCAGTATTTT. V usage is TRBV11-1 and J usage is TRBJ2-3, with D unclear. Trimming removed 1 base at V and 0 bases at J, with 11 bases between. CDR3 size: 16 residues. The germline CDR1 and CDR2 sequences are SGHAT and FQDESV (reference sequence).

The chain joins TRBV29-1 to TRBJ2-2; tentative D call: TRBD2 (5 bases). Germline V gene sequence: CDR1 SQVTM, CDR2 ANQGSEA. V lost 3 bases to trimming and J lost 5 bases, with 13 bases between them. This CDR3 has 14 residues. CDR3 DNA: TGCAGCGTTGACGACCCCCCGGGAACCGGGGAGCTGTTTTTT. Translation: CSVDDPPGTGELFF.

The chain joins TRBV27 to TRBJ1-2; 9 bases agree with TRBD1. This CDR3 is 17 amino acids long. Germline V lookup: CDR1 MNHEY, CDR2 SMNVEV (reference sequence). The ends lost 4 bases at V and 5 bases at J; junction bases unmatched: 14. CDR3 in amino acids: CASSSRTGEPLGYGYTF. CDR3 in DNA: TGTGCCAGCAGTTCCCGGACAGGGGAACCCTTGGGGTATGGCTACACCTTC.

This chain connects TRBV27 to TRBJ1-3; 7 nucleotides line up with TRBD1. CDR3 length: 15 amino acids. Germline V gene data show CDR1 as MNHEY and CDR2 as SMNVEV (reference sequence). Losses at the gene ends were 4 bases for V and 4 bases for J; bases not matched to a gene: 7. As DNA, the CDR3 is TGTGCCAGCAGTTCCAGCACAGGGGTGGGAAACACCATATATTTT. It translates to CASSSSTGVGNTIYF.

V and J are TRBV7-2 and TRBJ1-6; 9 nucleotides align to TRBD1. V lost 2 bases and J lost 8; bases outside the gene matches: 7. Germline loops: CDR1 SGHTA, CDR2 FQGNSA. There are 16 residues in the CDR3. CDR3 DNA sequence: TGTGCCAGCAGCTTACATGGGACAGGGTCATATTCACCCCTCCACTTT. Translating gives CASSLHGTGSYSPLHF.

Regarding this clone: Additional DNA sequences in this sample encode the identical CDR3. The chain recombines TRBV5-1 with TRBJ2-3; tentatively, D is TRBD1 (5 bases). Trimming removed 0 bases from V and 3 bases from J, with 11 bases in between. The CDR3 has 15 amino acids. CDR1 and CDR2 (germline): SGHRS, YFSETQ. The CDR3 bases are TGCGCCAGCAGCTTGGGACAGTCATTGACAGATACGCAGTATTTT. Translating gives CASSLGQSLTDTQYF.

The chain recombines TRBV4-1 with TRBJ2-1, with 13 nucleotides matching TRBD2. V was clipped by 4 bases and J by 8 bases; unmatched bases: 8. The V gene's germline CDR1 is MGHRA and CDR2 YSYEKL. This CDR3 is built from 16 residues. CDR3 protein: CASSRTSGGSRHEQFF. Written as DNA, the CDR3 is TGCGCCAGCAGCCGGACTAGCGGGGGTTCTCGGCATGAGCAGTTCTTC.

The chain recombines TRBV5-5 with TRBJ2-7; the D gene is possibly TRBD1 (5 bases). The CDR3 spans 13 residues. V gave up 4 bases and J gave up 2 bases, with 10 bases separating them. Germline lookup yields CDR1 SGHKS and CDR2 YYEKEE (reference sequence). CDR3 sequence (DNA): TGTGCCAGCAGCCTAAGGGGCACCTACGAGCAGTACTTC. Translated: CASSLRGTYEQYF.

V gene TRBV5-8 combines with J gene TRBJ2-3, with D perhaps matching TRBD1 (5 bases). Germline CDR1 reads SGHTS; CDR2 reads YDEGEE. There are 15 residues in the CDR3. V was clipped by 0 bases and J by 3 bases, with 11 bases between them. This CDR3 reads CASSLGQQNTDTQYF. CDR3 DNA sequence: TGTGCCAGCAGCTTGGGACAGCAAAATACAGATACGCAGTATTTT.

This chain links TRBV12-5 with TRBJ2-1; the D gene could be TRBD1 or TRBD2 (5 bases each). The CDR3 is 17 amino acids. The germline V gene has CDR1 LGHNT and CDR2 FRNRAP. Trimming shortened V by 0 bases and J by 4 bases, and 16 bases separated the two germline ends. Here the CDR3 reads CASGLVGTPYSYNEQFF. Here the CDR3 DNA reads TGTGCTAGTGGTTTGGTGGGGACCCCTTACTCTTACAATGAGCAGTTCTTC.

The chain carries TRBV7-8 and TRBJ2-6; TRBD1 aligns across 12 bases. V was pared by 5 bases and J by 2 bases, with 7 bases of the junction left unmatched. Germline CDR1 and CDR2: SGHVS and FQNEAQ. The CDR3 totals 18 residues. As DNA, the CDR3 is TGTGCCAGCAGCCCCCGGGACAGGGGGCTGACTGGGGCCAACGTCCTGACTTTC. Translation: CASSPRDRGLTGANVLTF.

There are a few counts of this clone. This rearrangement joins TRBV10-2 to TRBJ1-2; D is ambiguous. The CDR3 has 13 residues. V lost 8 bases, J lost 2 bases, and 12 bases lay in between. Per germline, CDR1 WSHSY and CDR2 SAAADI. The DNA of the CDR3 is TGCGCCAGCGGAAAAGTGGGGAACTATGGCTACACCTTC. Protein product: CASGKVGNYGYTF.

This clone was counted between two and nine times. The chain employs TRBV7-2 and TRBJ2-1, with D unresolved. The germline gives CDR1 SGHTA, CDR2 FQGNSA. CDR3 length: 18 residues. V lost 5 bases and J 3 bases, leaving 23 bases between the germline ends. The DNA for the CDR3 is TGTGCCAGCAGCATAACACGAGTTGGGGTGGCCTTCTACAATGAGCAGTTCTTC. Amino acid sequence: CASSITRVGVAFYNEQFF.

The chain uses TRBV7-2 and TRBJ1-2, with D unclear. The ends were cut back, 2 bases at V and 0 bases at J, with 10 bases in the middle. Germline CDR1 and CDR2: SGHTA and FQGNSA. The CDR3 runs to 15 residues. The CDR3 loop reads CASSLPGYPNYGYTF. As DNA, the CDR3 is TGTGCCAGCAGCTTACCAGGCTACCCTAACTATGGCTACACCTTC.

This CDR3 is CASSPRTLNEKLFF. The CDR3 DNA follows: TGTGCCAGCAGCCCCAGGACCCTTAATGAAAAACTGTTTTTT. The chain has TRBV7-8 and TRBJ1-4; D is uncertain. Trimming removed 5 bases from V and 4 bases from J, with 11 bases in between. This CDR3 is built from 14 residues. Germline V CDR1 and CDR2: SGHVS, FQNEAQ.